A selection of T cell receptor beta chains follows, all from one sample in a study of pediatric ulcerative colitis. The data were produced by immunoSEQ multiplex PCR, yet TCRdb's version contains in-frame clones alone and is incomplete. The sample holds roughly 16,000 clones, around 80% seen once. Sequenced material: gut tissue. Receptors originate from a boy younger than 18 who was a control in a study of pediatric ulcerative colitis. The CDR3 runs from the conserved cysteine through the conserved F or W. D genes are given only for firm matches. Rows give clone size only sometimes, using once, few, many, or a class for an expanded clone.

V gene,clone size,D gene,J gene,CDR3 DNA,CDR3 protein
TRBV19,-,-,TRBJ2-2,TGTGCCAGTAGTATTCTGGAGGCCGGGGAGCTGTTTTTT,CASSILEAGELFF
TRBV19,-,-,TRBJ1-6,TGTGCCAGTAAACGATCAGGGAGCTCCTATAATTCACCCCTCCACTTT,CASKRSGSSYNSPLHF
TRBV10-3,-,TRBD1,TRBJ2-2,TGTGCCATCAGTGACAAACAGGGGACCGGGGAGCTGTTTTTT,CAISDKQGTGELFF
TRBV28,-,-,TRBJ2-1,TGTGCCAGCAGTTTTCCCCTCTCGGGGTGGGGGATGAATGAGCAGTTCTTC,CASSFPLSGWGMNEQFF
TRBV27,-,-,TRBJ2-3,TGTGCCAGCAGCCCGCCGGGGGGCACAGATACGCAGTATTTT,CASSPPGGTDTQYF
TRBV9,once,-,TRBJ2-5,TGTGCCAGCAGCGTAGTTCTCCAAGAGACCCAGTACTTC,CASSVVLQETQYF
TRBV2,-,-,TRBJ1-3,TGTGCCAGCAGTGCCCGGCACCTCTCTGGAAACACCATATATTTT,CASSARHLSGNTIYF
TRBV2,-,-,TRBJ2-7,TGTGCCAGCAGTGAAGCGCCAGGGTCCCACGAGCAGTACTTC,CASSEAPGSHEQYF
TRBV19,-,TRBD2,TRBJ2-1,TGTGCCAGTAGTACAAACTCCGGGACTAATAATGAGCAGTTCTTC,CASSTNSGTNNEQFF
TRBV5-1,once,TRBD2,TRBJ2-7,TGCGCCAGCAGCTTCGAATCCGGTAGCGGGACCTCCTTCTTCGAGCAGTACTTC,CASSFESGSGTSFFEQYF
TRBV7-2,-,TRBD1,TRBJ1-5,TGTGCCAGCAGCTTGGGACAGGGGGCTTGGGGCAATCAGCCCCAGCATTTT,CASSLGQGAWGNQPQHF